The rows below give T cell receptor beta chains drawn from one sample of a study of blood T cells in healthy people across ages. TCRdb ran MiXCR on the 5' RACE reads and lists one entry per CDR3 protein. The sample lists 750,000 to 950,000 distinct CDR3 sequences, almost 30% occurring once. The same sample was also used in a study of T cells of mothers and their children.

The sample taken for sequencing was blood. Receptor source: a woman aged 40 to 50 in good health. Each CDR3 is given with its conserved first and last residue. The D gene is left open where the match is weak.

V gene	D gene	J gene	CDR3 protein
TRBV4-1	-	TRBJ1-5	CASSAPGYYSIGNQPQHF
TRBV20-1	-	TRBJ1-2	CSARLMPANYGYTF
TRBV12-3/TRBV12-4	-	TRBJ2-4	CASSLNRDIQYF
TRBV6-2/TRBV6-3	-	TRBJ2-7	CASSNPQGKEEQYF
TRBV13	-	TRBJ2-1	CASGRVSSYNEQFF
TRBV4-3	-	TRBJ2-3	CASSQDARTDTQYF
TRBV12-3/TRBV12-4	TRBD2	TRBJ2-2	CASSLAISGGGTGELFF
TRBV27	-	TRBJ1-1	CASSFQRPTSTEAFF
TRBV7-9	TRBD1	TRBJ1-2	CASSQPPGDRPRPQRGYTF
TRBV3-1	-	TRBJ2-7	CASSQSGASYTYEQYF
TRBV6-4	-	TRBJ2-3	CASSDSLTDTQYF
TRBV3-1	-	TRBJ2-6	CASSQGQARGSGANVLTF
TRBV18	TRBD1	TRBJ1-2	CASSPGQGEGYGYTF
TRBV20-1	-	TRBJ1-2	CSASAGAGGYTF
TRBV7-2	-	TRBJ2-3	CASSLPADSTDTQYF
TRBV6-5	-	TRBJ1-1	CASTSTGDITEAFF
TRBV20-1	TRBD1	TRBJ2-5	CSASGQANNEQYF
TRBV29-1	-	TRBJ2-2	CSVDPHYTGELFF
TRBV5-4	TRBD2	TRBJ2-5	CASSSDPGLAGARETQYF
TRBV7-9	-	TRBJ2-1	CASLAFSSYKEQFF
TRBV28	TRBD1	TRBJ2-7	CASSYPSTGQGKGGSSYEQYF
TRBV20-1	-	TRBJ2-7	CSARIKGGKQYF
TRBV20-1	-	TRBJ2-5	CSVRRGKQETQYF
TRBV9	-	TRBJ2-1	CASRSMQRDSYNEQFF
TRBV7-9	-	TRBJ2-7	CASNGVAYEQYF
TRBV7-8	-	TRBJ1-5	CASRLWKATGNQPQHF
TRBV3-1	-	TRBJ1-2	CASSNEGGGYTF
TRBV7-9	TRBD2	TRBJ2-3	CACSSPRGDLGDTQYF
TRBV5-1	-	TRBJ1-2	CASSLEGVGCTF
TRBV7-2	-	TRBJ1-3	CASSRLGAGNTIYF
TRBV3-1	-	TRBJ2-1	CASSQVTTHNEQFF
TRBV5-1	-	TRBJ1-5	CASSADGNQPQHF
TRBV5-1	-	TRBJ2-7	CASSFTSSYVRYF
TRBV6-6	TRBD1	TRBJ1-2	CASSYYPTGEYGYTF
TRBV9	TRBD1	TRBJ1-2	CASSQGAGPAYGYTF
TRBV3-1	-	TRBJ1-1	CASRLRSRGGMNTEAFF
TRBV20-1	-	TRBJ1-5	CSARDGGGSNQPQHF
TRBV18	TRBD2	TRBJ2-1	CASSLTSGGVLNEQFF
TRBV7-9	-	-	CACQDDRAYEQYF
TRBV3-1	-	TRBJ2-7	CASSQASESSYEQYF
TRBV6-5	-	TRBJ1-2	CASSYRTANYGYTF
TRBV5-1	-	TRBJ2-1	CASSLSVQSYNEQFF
TRBV2	-	TRBJ1-2	CASSEQVDYGYTF
TRBV9	-	TRBJ2-5	CASSVEAGRETQYF
TRBV7-2	-	TRBJ2-5	CASSLSGTKTQYF
TRBV20-1	-	TRBJ2-7	CSAPRDVPYEQYF
TRBV7-9	TRBD1	TRBJ1-2	CASSFLGQTRNYGYTF